In this sample, the clone carrying this T cell receptor beta chain turned up once. This sample is part of a study of blood T cell repertoires in COVID-19. Clones were read by immunoSEQ multiplex PCR, and TCRdb kept only the in-frame ones, dropping some. The sample includes approximately 100,000 clones, 70% to 80% of them seen just once. V was cut by 7 bases and J by 3 bases, with 10 bases left in between. CDR3 length: 13 residues. Sequencing was done on a sample of peripheral blood. The chain is built from TRBV12-3 or TRBV12-4 and TRBJ2-1, with unresolved D. This sequence was found in a human donor with acute or convalescent COVID-19. The donor label of this sample is uncertain. The CDR3 loop reads CASKLRGYNEQFF. In DNA, the CDR3 is TGTGCCAGCAAACTTAGAGGCTACAATGAGCAGTTCTTC.